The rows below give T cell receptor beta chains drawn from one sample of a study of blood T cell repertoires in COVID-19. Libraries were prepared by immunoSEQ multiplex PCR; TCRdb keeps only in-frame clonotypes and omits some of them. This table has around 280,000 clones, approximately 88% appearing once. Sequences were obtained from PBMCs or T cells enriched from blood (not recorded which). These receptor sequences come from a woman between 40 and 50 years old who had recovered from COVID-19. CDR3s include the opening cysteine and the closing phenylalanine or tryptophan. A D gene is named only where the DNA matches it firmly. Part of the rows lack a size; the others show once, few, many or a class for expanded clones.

CASSLTGGAKNYGYTF	TGTGCCAGCAGCCTCACAGGGGGCGCAAAAAATTATGGCTACACCTTC	TRBD1	16	NA	TRBJ1-2	TRBV7-6
CASSQVRAGGNTGELFF	TGCGCCAGCAGCCAAGTCCGAGCGGGGGGTAACACCGGGGAGCTGTTTTTT	TRBD2	17	NA	TRBJ2-2	TRBV4-1
CASAVAENTEAFF	TGCGCCAGCGCCGTAGCGGAGAACACTGAAGCTTTCTTT	NA	13	NA	TRBJ1-1	TRBV5-1
CASSDRGEETQYF	TGTGCCAGCAGTGACAGGGGCGAGGAGACCCAGTACTTC	NA	13	NA	TRBJ2-5	TRBV2
CASSLQGEGYEQYF	TGTGCCAGCAGCCTACAGGGGGAAGGCTACGAGCAGTACTTC	TRBD1	14	NA	TRBJ2-7	TRBV5-5
CASGAAGVDTEAFF	TGTGCTAGTGGTGCCGCCGGAGTAGACACTGAAGCTTTCTTT	NA	14	NA	TRBJ1-1	TRBV12-5
CSAQDRREQFF	TGCAGTGCTCAGGACAGGCGGGAGCAGTTCTTC	TRBD1	11	NA	TRBJ2-1	TRBV20-1
CASSISSATNEKLFF	TGTGCCAGTAGTATTTCTTCCGCAACTAATGAAAAACTGTTTTTT	NA	15	once	TRBJ1-4	TRBV19
CAISRQGASDSPLHF	TGTGCCATCAGCAGACAGGGGGCGAGTGATTCACCCCTCCACTTT	TRBD1	15	NA	TRBJ1-6	TRBV10-3
CASSGLIRGSTDTQYF	TGTGCCAGCAGTGGCCTCATTAGGGGGAGCACAGATACGCAGTATTTT	NA	16	NA	TRBJ2-3	TRBV25-1
CASSQDKETGNTIYF	TGTGCCAGCAGCCAAGACAAGGAAACTGGAAACACCATATATTTT	NA	15	NA	TRBJ1-3	TRBV9
CASSLGSSGRAPNNEQFF	TGTGCCAGTAGTCTCGGGTCTAGCGGGAGGGCCCCAAACAATGAGCAGTTCTTC	TRBD2	18	NA	TRBJ2-1	TRBV19
CASSSGTGSYGYTF	TGCGCCAGCAGCTCAGGGACAGGGAGCTATGGCTACACCTTC	TRBD1	14	NA	TRBJ1-2	TRBV5-1
CASSLGYAGELGQETQYF	TGTGCCAGCAGCTTAGGATATGCGGGAGAGCTGGGGCAAGAGACCCAGTACTTC	TRBD2	18	NA	TRBJ2-5	TRBV11-3
CASSPIGLAGGYEQYF	TGTGCCAGCAGCCCAATAGGACTAGCGGGCGGCTACGAGCAGTACTTC	TRBD2	16	NA	TRBJ2-7	TRBV3-1/TRBV3-2
CASSLDRGRGKTQYF	TGCGCCAGCAGCCTCGACAGGGGGCGCGGGAAGACCCAGTACTTC	TRBD1	15	NA	TRBJ2-5	TRBV4-1
CAWSVKLSGANVLTF	TGTGCCTGGAGTGTCAAACTCTCTGGGGCCAACGTCCTGACTTTC	NA	15	NA	TRBJ2-6	TRBV30
CASSLVGTSGGNEQFF	TGTGCCAGCAGCTTAGTAGGGACTAGCGGGGGCAATGAGCAGTTCTTC	TRBD2	16	NA	TRBJ2-1	TRBV7-2
CASRTGNQPQHF	TGTGCCAGCAGGACAGGGAATCAGCCCCAGCATTTT	TRBD1	12	few	TRBJ1-5	TRBV2
CASSQACGRSGGTDTQYF	TGCGCCAGCAGTCAAGCTTGCGGGAGGAGCGGGGGCACAGATACGCAGTATTTT	TRBD2	18	once	TRBJ2-3	TRBV23-1
CASSLSSVNSGNTIYF	TGTGCCAGCAGTCTTAGTTCCGTGAACTCTGGAAACACCATATATTTT	NA	16	NA	TRBJ1-3	TRBV9
CASSEFTGDGYTF	TGTGCCAGCAGTGAGTTCACCGGAGATGGCTACACCTTC	NA	13	NA	TRBJ1-2	TRBV6-1
CASSIRVTKNIQYF	TGTGCCAGCAGCATCAGGGTAACCAAAAACATTCAGTACTTC	NA	14	NA	TRBJ2-4	TRBV5-5
CASSSSGGRTDTQYF	TGTGCCAGCAGCTCTAGCGGGGGACGCACAGATACGCAGTATTTT	TRBD2	15	NA	TRBJ2-3	TRBV7-9
CASRLNTEQFF	TGTGCAAGTCGCTTAAACACTGAGCAGTTCTTC	NA	11	NA	TRBJ2-1	TRBV12-2
CASSQGQGHNYGYTF	TGTGCCAGCAGCCAAGGACAGGGGCACAACTATGGCTACACCTTC	TRBD1	15	NA	TRBJ1-2	TRBV3-1/TRBV3-2
CASSLSRSQREGDEQFF	TGTGCCAGCAGTTTATCCCGCTCCCAGCGGGAGGGAGATGAGCAGTTCTTC	TRBD2	17	NA	TRBJ2-1	TRBV27
CASRNEGASNEKLFF	TGTGCCAGCAGGAACGAGGGGGCCAGTAATGAAAAACTGTTTTTT	TRBD1	15	once	TRBJ1-4	TRBV6-6
CSASLRGGVDTQYF	TGCAGTGCTAGTCTGCGGGGGGGGGTGGATACGCAGTATTTT	TRBD2	14	once	TRBJ2-3	TRBV20-1
CASSSTLTGGYTF	TGTGCCAGCAGCTCGACCCTTACGGGTGGCTACACCTTC	NA	13	NA	TRBJ1-2	TRBV7-3
CASSSAGATSEQYF	TGTGCCAGCAGCTCCGCAGGGGCAACGAGCGAGCAGTACTTC	NA	14	few	TRBJ2-7	TRBV13
CASRQGVQPQHF	TGTGCCAGCCGACAGGGGGTTCAGCCCCAGCATTTT	TRBD1	12	NA	TRBJ1-5	TRBV25-1
CASSLRQGSLNYGYTF	TGTGCCAGCAGCCTCCGACAGGGGTCCCTTAACTATGGCTACACCTTC	TRBD1	16	NA	TRBJ1-2	TRBV14
CASSVDLEETQYF	TGTGCCAGCAGCGTAGATCTAGAAGAGACCCAGTACTTC	NA	13	NA	TRBJ2-5	TRBV9
CASSYSKWLINSPLHF	TGTGCCAGCAGTTACTCTAAGTGGCTGATTAATTCACCCCTCCACTTT	NA	16	NA	TRBJ1-6	TRBV6-5
CASSLSNNDYGYTF	TGCGCCAGCAGCTTGTCGAACAACGACTATGGCTACACCTTC	NA	14	NA	TRBJ1-2	TRBV5-1
CASSKSGSSHYSPLHF	TGTGCCAGCAGCAAGAGTGGGAGCAGCCACTATTCACCCCTCCACTTT	NA	16	NA	TRBJ1-6	TRBV21-1
CASRLEGARINEQFF	TGTGCCAGTAGGCTCGAGGGGGCTCGTATCAATGAGCAGTTCTTC	TRBD1	15	once	TRBJ2-1	TRBV19
CASSSPGDRALGTQYF	TGTGCCAGCAGCTCCCCGGGGGATCGGGCACTAGGCACGCAGTATTTT	NA	16	NA	TRBJ2-3	TRBV7-8
CASSGSSGNTIYF	TGTGCCAGCTCAGGGAGCTCTGGAAACACCATATATTTT	NA	13	NA	TRBJ1-3	TRBV18
CSVSEGVGYGYTF	TGCAGCGTCTCCGAGGGTGTCGGCTATGGCTACACCTTC	NA	13	NA	TRBJ1-2	TRBV29-1
CASSASERGNEQFF	TGTGCCAGCAGCGCAAGTGAGCGCGGGAATGAGCAGTTCTTC	NA	14	NA	TRBJ2-1	TRBV9
CASSIRGNQPQHF	TGTGCCAGTAGTATAAGGGGTAATCAGCCCCAGCATTTT	NA	13	NA	TRBJ1-5	TRBV19
CASSYSQGRVNTEAFF	TGTGCCAGCAGTTACTCTCAGGGGCGAGTCAACACTGAAGCTTTCTTT	NA	16	NA	TRBJ1-1	TRBV6-5
CAWSLDRNTEAFF	TGTGCCTGGAGCTTGGACAGGAACACTGAAGCTTTCTTT	NA	13	few	TRBJ1-1	TRBV30
CASSSSRDSLAKNIQYF	TGTGCCAGCAGCAGCTCCCGGGACAGCCTAGCCAAAAACATTCAGTACTTC	TRBD1	17	NA	TRBJ2-4	TRBV7-8
CASSLARLAGDEQYF	TGCGCCAGCAGCTTGGCCAGGCTAGCGGGAGACGAGCAGTACTTC	TRBD2	15	NA	TRBJ2-7	TRBV5-1
CASTRQGEVNSPLHF	TGTGCCAGCACCAGACAGGGGGAAGTTAATTCACCCCTCCACTTT	TRBD1	15	NA	TRBJ1-6	TRBV2
CASSQSGRRDRVSYEQYF	TGCGCCAGCAGTCAATCGGGGCGACGGGACAGGGTCTCCTACGAGCAGTACTTC	TRBD1	18	NA	TRBJ2-7	TRBV23-1